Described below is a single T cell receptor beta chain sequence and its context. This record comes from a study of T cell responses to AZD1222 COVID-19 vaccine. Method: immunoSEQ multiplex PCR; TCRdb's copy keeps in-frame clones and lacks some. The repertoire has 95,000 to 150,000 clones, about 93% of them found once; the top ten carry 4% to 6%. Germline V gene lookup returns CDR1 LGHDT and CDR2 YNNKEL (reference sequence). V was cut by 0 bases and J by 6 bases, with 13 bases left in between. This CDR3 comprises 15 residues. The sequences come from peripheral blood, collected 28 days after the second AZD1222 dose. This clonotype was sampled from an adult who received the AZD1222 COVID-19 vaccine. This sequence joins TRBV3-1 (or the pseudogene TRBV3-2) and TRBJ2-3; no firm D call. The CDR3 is CASSQDPFRSDTQYF. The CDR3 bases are TGTGCCAGCAGCCAAGATCCCTTTAGATCGGATACGCAGTATTTT.